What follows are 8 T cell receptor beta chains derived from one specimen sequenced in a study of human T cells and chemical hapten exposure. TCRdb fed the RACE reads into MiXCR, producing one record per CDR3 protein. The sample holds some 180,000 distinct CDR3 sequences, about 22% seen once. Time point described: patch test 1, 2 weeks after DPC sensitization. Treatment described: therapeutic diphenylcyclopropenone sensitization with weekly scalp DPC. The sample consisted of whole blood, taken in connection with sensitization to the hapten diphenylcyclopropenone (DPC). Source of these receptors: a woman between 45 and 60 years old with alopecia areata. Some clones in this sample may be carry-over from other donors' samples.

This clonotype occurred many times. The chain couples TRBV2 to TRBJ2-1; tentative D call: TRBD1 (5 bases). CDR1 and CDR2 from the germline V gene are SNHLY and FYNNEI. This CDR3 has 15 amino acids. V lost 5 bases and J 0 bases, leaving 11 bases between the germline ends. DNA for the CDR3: TGTGCCAGCAGTCTCCTAGGGGCCTCCTACAATGAGCAGTTCTTC. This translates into CASSLLGASYNEQFF. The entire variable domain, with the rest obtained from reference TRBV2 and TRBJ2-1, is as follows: EPEVTQTPSHQVTQMGQEVILRCVPISNHLYFYWYRQILGQKVEFLVSFYNNEISEKSEIFDDQFSVERPDGSNFTLKIRSTKLEDSAMYFCASSLLGASYNEQFFGPGTRLTVL.

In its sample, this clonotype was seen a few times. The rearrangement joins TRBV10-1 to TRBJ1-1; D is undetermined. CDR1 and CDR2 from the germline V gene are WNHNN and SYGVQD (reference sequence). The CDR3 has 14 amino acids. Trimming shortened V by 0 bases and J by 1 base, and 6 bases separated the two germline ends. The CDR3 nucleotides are TGCGCCAGCAGTGAGTCGGTAGGGAACACTGAAGCTTTCTTT. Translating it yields CASSESVGNTEAFF.

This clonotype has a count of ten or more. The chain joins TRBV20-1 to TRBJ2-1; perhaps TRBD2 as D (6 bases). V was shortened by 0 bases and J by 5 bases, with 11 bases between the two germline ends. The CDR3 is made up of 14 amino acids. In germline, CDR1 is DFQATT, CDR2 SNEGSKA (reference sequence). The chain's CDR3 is CSARDVAVHNEQFF. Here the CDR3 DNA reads TGCAGTGCTAGAGATGTAGCGGTTCACAATGAGCAGTTCTTC.

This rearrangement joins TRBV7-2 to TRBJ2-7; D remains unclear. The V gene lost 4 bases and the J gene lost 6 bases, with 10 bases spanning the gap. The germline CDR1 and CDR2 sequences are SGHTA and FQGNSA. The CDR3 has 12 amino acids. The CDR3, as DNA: TGTGCCAGCAGCTACCCATCGGGCGAGCAGTACTTC. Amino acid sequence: CASSYPSGEQYF. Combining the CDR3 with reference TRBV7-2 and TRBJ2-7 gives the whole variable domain GAGVSQSPSNKVTEKGKDVELRCDPISGHTALYWYRQSLGQGLEFLIYFQGNSAPDKSGLPSDRFSAERTGGSVSTLTIQRTQQEDSAVYLCASSYPSGEQYFGPGTRLTVT.

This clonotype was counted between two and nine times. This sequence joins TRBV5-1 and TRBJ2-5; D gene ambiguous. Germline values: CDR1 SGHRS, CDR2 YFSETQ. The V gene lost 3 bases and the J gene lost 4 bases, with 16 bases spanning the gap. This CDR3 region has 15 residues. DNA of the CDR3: TGCGCCAGCAGCTATGGAGACACCACGGGAGAGACCCAGTACTTC. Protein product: CASSYGDTTGETQYF. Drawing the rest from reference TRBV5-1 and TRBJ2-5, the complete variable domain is KAGVTQTPRYLIKTRGQQVTLSCSPISGHRSVSWYQQTPGQGLQFLFEYFSETQRNKGNFPGRFSGRQFSNSRSEMNVSTLELGDSALYLCASSYGDTTGETQYFGPGTRLLVL.

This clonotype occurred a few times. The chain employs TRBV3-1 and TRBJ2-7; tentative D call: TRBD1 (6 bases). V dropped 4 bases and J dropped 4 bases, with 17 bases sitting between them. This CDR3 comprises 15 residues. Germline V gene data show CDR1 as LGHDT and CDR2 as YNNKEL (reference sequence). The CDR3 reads CASSPSAGAWYEQYF. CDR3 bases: TGTGCCAGCAGCCCATCCGCAGGGGCATGGTACGAGCAGTACTTC.

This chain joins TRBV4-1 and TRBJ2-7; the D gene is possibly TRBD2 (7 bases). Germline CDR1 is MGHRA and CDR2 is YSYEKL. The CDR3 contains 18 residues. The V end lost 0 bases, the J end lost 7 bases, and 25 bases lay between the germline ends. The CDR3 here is CASSQDRGAAGAGWEQYF. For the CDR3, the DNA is TGCGCCAGCAGCCAAGATCGGGGGGCGGCGGGGGCCGGTTGGGAGCAGTACTTC.

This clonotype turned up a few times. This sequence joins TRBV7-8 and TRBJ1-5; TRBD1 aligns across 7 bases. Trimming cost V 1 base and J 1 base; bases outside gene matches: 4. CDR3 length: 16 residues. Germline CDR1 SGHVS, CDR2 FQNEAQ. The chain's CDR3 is CASSLETGYSNQPQHF. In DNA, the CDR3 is TGTGCCAGCAGCTTAGAGACAGGGTACAGCAATCAGCCCCAGCATTTT.